The source of this T cell receptor beta chain is a study of blood T cell repertoires in COVID-19. At the level of the study: Acute-phase and convalescent COVID-19 samples originated in the United States, Italy and Spain. The analysed material was cDNA or gDNA that came from T cells, B-cell-depleted T cells, or PBMCs.

In the source study's methods: Researchers report that nucleated cell counts were estimated from reference gene primer amplification. Using immunoSEQ multiplex PCR, the repertoire was profiled, and TCRdb retains in-frame clones only, with some absent. From that table come the V and J calls and clone size; the DNA was used to work out D and trimming. Of around 220,000 clones in the sample, 80% to 90% were seen once. Germline lookup yields CDR1 MNHEY and CDR2 SVGAGI. CDR3 size: 15 residues. V lost 6 bases to trimming and J lost 7 bases; unmatched junction nucleotides: 12. The chain joins TRBV6-5 to TRBJ1-5; 7 nucleotides agree with TRBD1. Material: peripheral blood. This clonotype was obtained from a woman of 80 years or more with acute or convalescent COVID-19. CDR3: CASSRDRERVQPQHF. CDR3 nucleotides: TGTGCCAGCAGCCGCGACAGGGAAAGAGTCCAGCCCCAGCATTTT.